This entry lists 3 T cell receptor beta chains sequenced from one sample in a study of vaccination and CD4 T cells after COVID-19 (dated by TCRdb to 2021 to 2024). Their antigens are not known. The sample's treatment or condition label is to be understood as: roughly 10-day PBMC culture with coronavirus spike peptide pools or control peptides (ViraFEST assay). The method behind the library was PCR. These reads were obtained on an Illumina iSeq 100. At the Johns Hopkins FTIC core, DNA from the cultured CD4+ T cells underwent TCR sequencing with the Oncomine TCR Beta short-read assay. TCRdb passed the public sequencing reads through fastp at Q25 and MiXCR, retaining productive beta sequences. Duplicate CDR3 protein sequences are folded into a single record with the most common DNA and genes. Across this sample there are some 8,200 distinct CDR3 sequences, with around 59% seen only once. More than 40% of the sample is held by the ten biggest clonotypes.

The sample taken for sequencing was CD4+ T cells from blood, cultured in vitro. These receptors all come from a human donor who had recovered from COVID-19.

The DNA for the CDR3 is TGTGCCAGCAGCTTAGAATGGAGACAGAAATCTTACTGGGACACTGAAGCTTTCTTT. This sequence encodes CASSLEWRQKSYWDTEAFF. J is TRBJ1-1 and V is TRBV7-2; TRBD1 is a possible D gene (5 bases). The V gene lost 1 base and the J gene lost 3 bases, with 24 bases spanning the gap. The CDR3 covers 19 residues. In germline, CDR1 is SGHTA, CDR2 FQGNSA.

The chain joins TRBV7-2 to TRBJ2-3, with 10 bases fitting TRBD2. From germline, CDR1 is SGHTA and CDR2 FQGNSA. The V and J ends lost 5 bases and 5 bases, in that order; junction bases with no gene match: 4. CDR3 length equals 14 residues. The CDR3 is CASSLLAGRDTQYF. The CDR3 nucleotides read TGTGCCAGCAGCCTACTAGCGGGGCGAGATACGCAGTATTTT.

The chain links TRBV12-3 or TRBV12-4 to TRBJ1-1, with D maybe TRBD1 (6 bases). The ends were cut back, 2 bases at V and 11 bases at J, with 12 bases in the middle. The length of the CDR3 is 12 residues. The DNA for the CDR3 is TGTGCCAGCAGTTTATTCGGGGGGCAGGCTTTCTTT. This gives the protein CASSLFGGQAFF.